This is a list of T cell receptor beta chains from one sample in a study of blood T cell repertoires in COVID-19. Assay: immunoSEQ multiplex PCR; the TCRdb copy retains only in-frame clones and omits some. The repertoire holds 150,000 to 200,000 clones, with 86% as singletons. The sequencing sample was made of peripheral blood. All receptors come from a man aged 18 to 29 with acute or convalescent COVID-19. Each CDR3 is given with its conserved first and last residue. A D gene is named only where the DNA matches it firmly. Expanded clones are given a class, and other clones once, few, many or no size at all.

abundance: .; j_gene: TRBJ2-5; v_gene: TRBV5-4; d_gene: .; CDR3aa: CASSLGIYQQGKETQYF; CDR3nt: TGTGCCAGCAGCTTGGGGATATACCAGCAGGGGAAAGAGACCCAGTACTTC
abundance: .; j_gene: TRBJ2-1; v_gene: TRBV5-8; d_gene: TRBD2; CDR3aa: CAGSDSGGFSSYNEQFF; CDR3nt: TGTGCCGGCAGCGATAGCGGGGGTTTTAGCTCCTACAATGAGCAGTTCTTC
abundance: .; j_gene: TRBJ2-5; v_gene: TRBV15; d_gene: .; CDR3aa: CATSRDLGGQETQYF; CDR3nt: TGTGCCACCAGCAGAGATTTGGGGGGACAAGAGACCCAGTACTTC
abundance: .; j_gene: TRBJ1-6; v_gene: TRBV11-1; d_gene: .; CDR3aa: CASSTTRNSPLHF; CDR3nt: TGTGCCAGCAGCACGACACGAAATTCACCCCTCCACTTT
abundance: .; j_gene: TRBJ1-1; v_gene: TRBV20-1; d_gene: .; CDR3aa: CSASGQGVGTEAFF; CDR3nt: TGCAGTGCTAGTGGGCAGGGTGTTGGGACTGAAGCTTTCTTT
abundance: .; j_gene: TRBJ1-1; v_gene: TRBV27; d_gene: .; CDR3aa: CASSLPGRGTEAFF; CDR3nt: TGTGCCAGCAGTTTACCAGGTAGGGGCACTGAAGCTTTCTTT
abundance: .; j_gene: TRBJ1-3; v_gene: TRBV6-1; d_gene: .; CDR3aa: CASSASTETSGNTIYF; CDR3nt: TGTGCCAGCAGTGCCTCGACAGAAACTTCTGGAAACACCATATATTTT
abundance: .; j_gene: TRBJ1-3; v_gene: TRBV7-9; d_gene: .; CDR3aa: CASSLGAASGNTIYF; CDR3nt: TGTGCCAGCAGCTTAGGGGCAGCTTCAGGAAACACCATATATTTT
abundance: .; j_gene: TRBJ1-4; v_gene: TRBV4-2; d_gene: .; CDR3aa: CASSQDVWVGVGFATNEKLFF; CDR3nt: TGTGCCAGCAGCCAAGATGTGTGGGTAGGGGTGGGGTTCGCAACTAATGAAAAACTGTTTTTT
abundance: .; j_gene: TRBJ1-5; v_gene: TRBV28; d_gene: TRBD1; CDR3aa: CASSFRDRGRSNQPQHF; CDR3nt: TGTGCCAGCAGTTTTCGCGACAGGGGGCGCAGCAATCAGCCCCAGCATTTT
abundance: .; j_gene: TRBJ1-3; v_gene: TRBV2; d_gene: .; CDR3aa: CASSEGRAYSGNTIYF; CDR3nt: TGTGCCAGCAGTGAAGGCAGGGCCTACTCTGGAAACACCATATATTTT
abundance: few; j_gene: TRBJ2-2; v_gene: TRBV5-4; d_gene: .; CDR3aa: CASSYGRGELFF; CDR3nt: TGTGCCAGCAGCTACGGTCGCGGGGAGCTGTTTTTT
abundance: .; j_gene: TRBJ1-2; v_gene: TRBV19; d_gene: TRBD1; CDR3aa: CARTGDGYTF; CDR3nt: TGTGCCAGAACAGGGGACGGCTACACCTTC
abundance: .; j_gene: TRBJ1-6; v_gene: TRBV28; d_gene: .; CDR3aa: CASSPLIGVNSPLHF; CDR3nt: TGTGCCAGCAGTCCCTTGATAGGGGTGAATTCACCCCTCCACTTT
abundance: .; j_gene: TRBJ1-6; v_gene: TRBV19; d_gene: TRBD1; CDR3aa: CASSDRGRSPLHF; CDR3nt: TGTGCCAGCAGCGACAGGGGGCGTTCACCCCTCCACTTT
abundance: .; j_gene: TRBJ1-6; v_gene: TRBV28; d_gene: .; CDR3aa: CASSLTTAYNSPLHF; CDR3nt: TGTGCCAGCAGTTTAACGACAGCCTATAATTCACCCCTCCACTTT
abundance: .; j_gene: TRBJ2-7; v_gene: TRBV12-1; d_gene: .; CDR3aa: CASSLRIRDFFSNEQYF; CDR3nt: TGTGCCAGCAGCTTACGCATACGGGACTTCTTCTCCAACGAGCAGTACTTC
abundance: once; j_gene: TRBJ2-5; v_gene: TRBV6-1; d_gene: TRBD1; CDR3aa: CASSEWDRSPQETQYF; CDR3nt: TGTGCCAGCAGTGAATGGGACAGGAGCCCGCAAGAGACCCAGTACTTC
abundance: .; j_gene: TRBJ2-4; v_gene: TRBV4-1; d_gene: TRBD1; CDR3aa: CASSQVAQGAAKNIQYF; CDR3nt: TGCGCCAGCAGCCAAGTTGCACAGGGGGCAGCCAAAAACATTCAGTACTTC
abundance: .; j_gene: TRBJ1-4; v_gene: TRBV6-1; d_gene: .; CDR3aa: CASSVHRTAEKLFF; CDR3nt: TGTGCCAGCAGTGTCCACAGAACTGCGGAAAAACTGTTTTTT
abundance: .; j_gene: TRBJ2-3; v_gene: TRBV29-1; d_gene: TRBD1; CDR3aa: CSVEGQGPTDTQYF; CDR3nt: TGCAGCGTTGAGGGACAGGGGCCCACAGATACGCAGTATTTT
abundance: .; j_gene: TRBJ1-2; v_gene: TRBV7-8; d_gene: .; CDR3aa: CASSLGAEYGYTF; CDR3nt: TGTGCCAGCAGCTTAGGGGCCGAATATGGCTACACCTTC
abundance: few; j_gene: TRBJ1-1; v_gene: TRBV20-1; d_gene: .; CDR3aa: CSARAQTEAFF; CDR3nt: TGCAGTGCTAGGGCCCAAACTGAAGCTTTCTTT
abundance: .; j_gene: TRBJ2-5; v_gene: TRBV5-1; d_gene: TRBD2; CDR3aa: CASSSGGTQETQYF; CDR3nt: TGCGCCAGCAGTAGCGGGGGGACTCAAGAGACCCAGTACTTC
abundance: .; j_gene: TRBJ2-5; v_gene: TRBV7-9; d_gene: .; CDR3aa: CASSLVGGTQYF; CDR3nt: TGTGCCAGCAGCTTAGTTGGCGGGACCCAGTACTTC
abundance: .; j_gene: TRBJ1-2; v_gene: TRBV7-6; d_gene: TRBD1; CDR3aa: CASTSQRAGGGYGYTF; CDR3nt: TGTGCCAGCACCTCTCAGAGGGCAGGGGGCGGCTATGGCTACACCTTC
abundance: .; j_gene: TRBJ2-5; v_gene: TRBV12-3/TRBV12-4; d_gene: TRBD2; CDR3aa: CASSPGLGETQYF; CDR3nt: TGTGCCAGCAGTCCCGGACTAGGCGAGACCCAGTACTTC
abundance: .; j_gene: TRBJ1-1; v_gene: TRBV30; d_gene: .; CDR3aa: CAWKQGVNTEAFF; CDR3nt: TGTGCCTGGAAACAGGGCGTGAACACTGAAGCTTTCTTT
abundance: .; j_gene: TRBJ2-2; v_gene: TRBV6-5; d_gene: .; CDR3aa: CASTIGARLGELFF; CDR3nt: TGTGCCAGCACCATAGGGGCTAGATTGGGGGAGCTGTTTTTT
abundance: once; j_gene: TRBJ1-2; v_gene: TRBV27; d_gene: TRBD1; CDR3aa: CASSFTGQGAIYGYTF; CDR3nt: TGTGCCAGCAGTTTTACGGGACAGGGGGCTATCTATGGCTACACCTTC
abundance: once; j_gene: TRBJ2-3; v_gene: TRBV5-1; d_gene: .; CDR3aa: CASSLGTLSDTQYF; CDR3nt: TGCGCCAGCAGCCTGGGGACACTGTCAGATACGCAGTATTTT
abundance: .; j_gene: TRBJ1-6; v_gene: TRBV10-3; d_gene: .; CDR3aa: CAVGTGFGSPLHF; CDR3nt: TGTGCCGTGGGAACAGGGTTTGGTTCACCCCTCCACTTT
abundance: .; j_gene: TRBJ2-7; v_gene: TRBV18; d_gene: TRBD1; CDR3aa: CASSPRTTGDEQYF; CDR3nt: TGTGCCAGCTCACCACGTACTACAGGGGACGAGCAGTACTTC
abundance: .; j_gene: TRBJ1-6; v_gene: TRBV9; d_gene: TRBD1; CDR3aa: CASSPDRGSPLHF; CDR3nt: TGTGCCAGCAGCCCGGACAGGGGTTCACCCCTCCACTTT
abundance: .; j_gene: TRBJ1-1; v_gene: TRBV5-1; d_gene: TRBD1; CDR3aa: CASSPRGQGIVRGTEAFF; CDR3nt: TGCGCCAGCAGTCCGCGAGGACAGGGGATTGTCCGAGGCACTGAAGCTTTCTTT
abundance: once; j_gene: TRBJ1-1; v_gene: TRBV28; d_gene: TRBD1; CDR3aa: CAGGTAYDTEAFF; CDR3nt: TGTGCCGGTGGGACAGCCTATGACACTGAAGCTTTCTTT
abundance: .; j_gene: TRBJ2-3; v_gene: TRBV7-2; d_gene: .; CDR3aa: CASSFPYTQYF; CDR3nt: TGTGCCAGCAGCTTCCCCTATACGCAGTATTTT
abundance: .; j_gene: TRBJ1-1; v_gene: TRBV2; d_gene: TRBD1; CDR3aa: CASRDGQGITEAFF; CDR3nt: TGTGCCAGCAGAGATGGACAGGGGATCACTGAAGCTTTCTTT
abundance: .; j_gene: TRBJ2-5; v_gene: TRBV29-1; d_gene: TRBD2; CDR3aa: CSAQGLAGGQETQYF; CDR3nt: TGCAGCGCCCAAGGACTAGCGGGGGGGCAAGAGACCCAGTACTTC
abundance: .; j_gene: TRBJ1-6; v_gene: TRBV7-9; d_gene: .; CDR3aa: CASRARDISPLHF; CDR3nt: TGTGCCAGCAGGGCCCGGGACATTTCACCCCTCCACTTT
abundance: once; j_gene: TRBJ2-1; v_gene: TRBV5-4; d_gene: TRBD2; CDR3aa: CASSQTSGGRSSYNEQFF; CDR3nt: TGTGCCAGCAGCCAGACTAGCGGGGGCCGCTCCTCCTACAATGAGCAGTTCTTC